The T cell receptor beta chain described here comes from a study of identical twins. Regarding the study as a whole: Cross-sectional statistics, not tracking of the same donors, supported the conclusions.

In TCRdb, the 5' RACE reads were re-called with MiXCR into one record per CDR3 protein. The sample shows around 670,000 distinct CDR3 sequences, 5.5% to 7.5% of them seen only once. The V gene's germline CDR1 is ENHRY and CDR2 SYGVKD. This CDR3 contains 14 residues. V was cut by 0 bases and J by 4 bases, with 9 bases left in between. This clonotype was seen at least ten times. Its antigen is currently unknown. V usage is TRBV10-3 and J usage is TRBJ1-2; TRBD1 might be the D (5 bases). The sequenced sample was naive T cells sorted from blood. The receptor was derived from a man aged 18 to 30 in good health. This chain's CDR3 is CAISESQAGYGYTF. The CDR3 bases are TGTGCCATCAGTGAGTCACAGGCGGGCTATGGCTACACCTTC.